The 11 T cell receptor beta chains below were found in one sample sequenced in a study of blood T cell repertoires in COVID-19. Using immunoSEQ multiplex PCR, the repertoire was profiled, and TCRdb retains in-frame clones only, with some absent. The table includes about 220,000 clones, roughly 85% detected once. Material: PBMCs or T cells enriched from blood (not recorded which). These receptors were taken from a woman aged 50 to 60 who had been exposed to COVID-19.

The chain uses TRBV29-1 and TRBJ1-1; no clear D. CDR1 is SQVTM and CDR2 is ANQGSEA in the germline V gene. The CDR3 loop spans 13 amino acids. V lost 4 bases and J lost 0, with 9 bases in between. CDR3 DNA sequence: TGCAGCGTTGGGCACATCATGAACACTGAAGCTTTCTTT. Its translation: CSVGHIMNTEAFF.

This clone appeared a few times. CDR3 nucleotides: TGTGCCAGCAGCTTAGCCGGGACTCCTAATCAGCCCCAGCATTTT. This gives the protein CASSLAGTPNQPQHF. J is TRBJ1-5 and V is TRBV7-2; maybe TRBD1 (5 bases). The germline V gene encodes CDR1 SGHTA and CDR2 FQGNSA. V lost 0 bases, J lost 4 bases, and 10 bases lay in between. The CDR3 length is 15 residues. Based on the CDR3 plus reference TRBV7-2 and TRBJ1-5, the full variable domain is GAGVSQSPSNKVTEKGKDVELRCDPISGHTALYWYRQSLGQGLEFLIYFQGNSAPDKSGLPSDRFSAERTGGSVSTLTIQRTQQEDSAVYLCASSLAGTPNQPQHFGDGTRLSIL.

This clone has only one observation. The chain is built from TRBV5-4 and TRBJ1-2, with D hard to call. Germline CDR1 reads SGHNT; CDR2 reads YYREEE (reference sequence). This CDR3 contains 12 residues. V lost 4 bases to trimming and J lost 2 bases, with 6 bases between them. The CDR3 DNA follows: TGTGCCAGCAGCACCGAGAACTATGGCTACACCTTC. Translation: CASSTENYGYTF.

The J gene is TRBJ1-1, the V gene TRBV6-5, with D possibly TRBD1 on 5 matching bases. The CDR3 is made up of 13 amino acids. The germline CDR1 and CDR2 sequences are MNHEY and SVGAGI. V lost 6 bases and J lost 10, with 18 bases in between. The CDR3 bases are TGTGCCAGCAGAGGCAGGGTGATCGGGGGAGCTTTCTTT. Amino acids: CASRGRVIGGAFF.

This chain joins TRBV11-1 and TRBJ2-3, with D maybe TRBD2 (5 bases). The CDR3 sequence is 12 residues long. Germline CDR1 and CDR2: SGHAT and FQDESV (reference sequence). V dropped 2 bases and J dropped 6 bases, with 6 bases sitting between them. The CDR3 nucleotides read TGTGCCAGCAGCTTAAGCGGTGATACGCAGTATTTT. It codes for CASSLSGDTQYF.

The gene calls are TRBV5-1 and TRBJ1-6; D gene ambiguous. In germline, CDR1 is SGHRS, CDR2 YFSETQ. V was pared by 0 bases and J by 0 bases, with 7 bases between. This CDR3 is 16 amino acids long. CDR3 amino acids: CASSLGGSSYNSPLHF. The CDR3 DNA reads as TGCGCCAGCAGCTTGGGAGGGAGCTCCTATAATTCACCCCTCCACTTT.

This clone was picked up one time. This CDR3 reads CASSQTPGNGYTF. Written as DNA, the CDR3 is TGTGCCAGCAGTCAAACCCCGGGGAATGGCTACACCTTC. This sequence joins TRBV7-2 and TRBJ1-2; D not resolved. Germline V gene lookup returns CDR1 SGHTA and CDR2 FQGNSA. CDR3 length: 13 amino acids. V lost 6 bases and J 6 bases, leaving 14 bases between the germline ends. The variable domain in full, completed from reference TRBV7-2 and TRBJ1-2, reads GAGVSQSPSNKVTEKGKDVELRCDPISGHTALYWYRQSLGQGLEFLIYFQGNSAPDKSGLPSDRFSAERTGGSVSTLTIQRTQQEDSAVYLCASSQTPGNGYTFGSGTRLTVV.

This clone occurred a few times. The gene calls are TRBV1 and TRBJ1-3; TRBD1 was called by the table and not checked on the DNA. TRBV1 constitutes a pseudogene. This CDR3 comprises 18 residues. The CDR3 region is CTSSQDPPPRAWLDTIYF. CDR3 nucleotide sequence: TGCACCAGCAGCCAAGATCCTCCCCCCAGGGCATGGTTGGACACCATATATTTT.

This clone was seen a handful of times. The chain uses TRBV7-9 and TRBJ1-2, with 7 bases fitting TRBD1. V shed 5 bases, J shed 3 bases, and the junction held 6 bases outside the gene matches. Germline V gives CDR1 SEHNR, CDR2 FQNEAQ (reference sequence). CDR3 length: 14 amino acids. This chain's CDR3 is CASSDIRGDYGYTF. Here the CDR3 DNA reads TGTGCCAGCAGCGACATCAGGGGGGACTATGGCTACACCTTC.

V gene TRBV18 combines with J gene TRBJ2-3; D gene uncertain. This CDR3 has 14 residues. The V gene lost 1 base and the J gene lost 6 bases, with 11 bases spanning the gap. Germline CDR1 reads KGHSH; CDR2 reads LQKENI. The CDR3 spells CASSPQLTSDTQYF. In nucleotides, the CDR3 is TGTGCCAGCTCACCACAGCTGACAAGTGATACGCAGTATTTT.

V is TRBV19 and J is TRBJ1-5; the D is unclear. Between the trimmed V and J ends, which lost 3 bases and 6 bases, there was a span of 12 bases. Germline V gene lookup returns CDR1 LNHDA and CDR2 SQIVND (reference sequence). The CDR3 totals 14 residues. CDR3 region: CASSMLIEGQPQHF. The CDR3 nucleotides are TGTGCCAGTAGTATGTTAATCGAGGGTCAGCCCCAGCATTTT.